The source of this TCR beta chain is a study of CD8 T cells in ankylosing spondylitis. Quantitative 5'-RACE was performed with molecular barcodes, and it yielded the TCR beta libraries. TCRdb itself ran the 5' RACE reads through MiXCR, one entry per CDR3 protein. The data hold 200,000 to 250,000 distinct CDR3 sequences, with 9.5% to 12% observed a single time. Between the trimmed V and J ends, which lost 6 bases and 0 bases, there was a span of 12 bases. The CDR3 spans 14 residues. Germline-derived CDR1 and CDR2 are SQVTM and ANQGSEA. Study results and limitations: Clones that were linked to disease were CD8+ and were relatively rare in peripheral blood.

Many counts were recorded for this clonotype. The antigen remains unidentified. Sequenced input: blood, either unsorted or a sorted T cell fraction (not recorded which). The chain carries TRBV29-1 and TRBJ2-1; either TRBD1 or TRBD2 may fit D (5 bases each). This receptor was identified in a male donor with ankylosing spondylitis or in good health (not recorded which). CDR3 loop: CSVVGRDSYNEQFF. CDR3 DNA: TGCAGCGTGGTGGGACGGGACTCCTACAATGAGCAGTTCTTC.